This T cell receptor (beta chain) was retrieved from a study of blood T cell repertoires in COVID-19. About this clone: A read error may account for a junction end that differs from germline.

The CDR3 runs to 13 residues. Per the germline V gene, CDR1 is MNHEY and CDR2 is SVGAGI. The protocol was immunoSEQ multiplex PCR, while the TCRdb copy is restricted to in-frame clones and leaves out a portion. The table records approximately 70,000 clones, 75% to 90% of them present only once. Sequencing used peripheral blood. This TCR derives from a woman of 80 years or more with active or convalescent COVID-19. V and J are TRBV6-5 and TRBJ1-1, with D possibly matching TRBD1 (6 bases). CDR3 DNA sequence: TGTGCCAGCAGTTCCACAGGGAACCCTGAAGCTTTCTTT. Its protein is CASSSTGNPEAFF.